This T cell receptor (beta chain) was obtained from a study of cytomegalovirus exposure and HLA in healthy donors. Study results and limitations: There were about 160 TCR beta chains listed as cytomegalovirus-associated. The classifier reportedly diagnosed cytomegalovirus status with high sensitivity and specificity.

A roughly 130-subject validation cohort, separate from the approximately 670-subject first cohort, supplied the donors. CDR3 length: 12 residues. Deletions cut 8 bases from V and 3 bases from J, with 8 bases between. The germline V gene has CDR1 MNHEY and CDR2 SMNVEV (reference sequence). About this clone: Its antigen is unidentified.

TCRdb keeps only in-frame clones here, not all; method: immunoSEQ multiplex PCR. This table has fewer than 250,000 clones, approximately 83% appearing once. The chain is built from TRBV27 and TRBJ1-5, with a weak D call TRBD1 (6 bases). The sequenced sample consisted of PBMCs. This TCR derives from a woman aged 25-40 years in good health and CMV-seropositive. CDR3 in amino acids: CASSGVNQPQHF. DNA of the CDR3: TGTGCCAGCTCAGGGGTCAATCAGCCCCAGCATTTT.